Shown below are 18 T cell receptor beta chains from a single sample sequenced in a study of T cells in Graves' hyperthyroidism and ophthalmopathy (dated by TCRdb to between 2019 and 2020). Library method: multiplex PCR. Reads for this sample came from an Illumina HiSeq 2000. TCR beta CDR3 regions were amplified from RNA transcripts. A first-round RT-PCR of the TCR CDR3 used the HTBI primer set with the Qiagen OneStep RT-PCR kit. Using fastp trimming at Q25 and MiXCR clonotype assembly, TCRdb reanalyzed the public sequencing data and kept in-frame beta chains. Here each entry gathers all rows of one CDR3 protein and keeps the most common genes and DNA. The table for this sample lists about 420,000 distinct CDR3 sequences; 15% to 19% of them were counted only once. The ten largest clones capture approximately 7.5% of the sample. The sequencing input was blood. The receptor set was obtained from a woman aged 18-35 years with Graves' hyperthyroidism.

This clonotype was picked up many times. The chain uses TRBV7-9 and TRBJ2-1; D might be TRBD1 (6 bases). This CDR3 spans 14 amino acids. Trimming removed 5 bases at V and 2 bases at J, with 10 bases between. CDR1 and CDR2 (germline): SEHNR, FQNEAQ (reference sequence). The CDR3 loop reads CASSRDTPYNEQFF. CDR3 sequence (DNA): TGTGCCAGCAGCAGGGACACCCCCTACAATGAGCAGTTCTTC.

The chain links TRBV7-2 to TRBJ2-3; D is uncertain. Germline CDR1 SGHTA, CDR2 FQGNSA. The CDR3 sequence is 13 residues long. Trimming removed 5 bases at V and 6 bases at J, with 12 bases between. The DNA of the CDR3 is TGTGCCAGCAGCCTGACCCTCGGGGATACGCAGTATTTT. Translation: CASSLTLGDTQYF.

This clonotype appeared many times. The rearrangement uses TRBV30 and TRBJ2-7, with 9 bases aligning to TRBD1. Germline V lookup: CDR1 GTSNPN, CDR2 SVGIG (reference sequence). CDR3 length equals 16 residues. V trimming: 3 bases; J trimming: 0 bases; junction bases outside the gene matches: 9. CDR3 sequence reads: CAWSVLRDRDSYEQYF. In nucleotides, the CDR3 is TGTGCCTGGAGCGTGCTCCGGGACAGGGACTCCTACGAGCAGTACTTC.

This clonotype was counted a few times. This chain joins TRBV4-2 and TRBJ1-2; 9 bases are a match to TRBD1. Unmatched junction bases numbered 14, after V lost 2 bases and J lost 7 bases. CDR1 is LGHNA and CDR2 is YNFKEQ in the germline V gene. This CDR3 region has 17 residues. CDR3 DNA: TGTGCCAGCAGCCAACTAGAAGGGGGACAGGGTCGAGGTGGCTACACCTTC. Protein: CASSQLEGGQGRGGYTF.

This sequence joins TRBV11-3 and TRBJ2-3, with 7 bases matching TRBD2. The length of the CDR3 is 16 residues. Germline CDR1 and CDR2: SGHNT and YENEEA. The V segment lost 5 bases and the J segment 2 bases; nucleotides outside the gene matches: 10. DNA of the CDR3: TGTGCCAGCAGCCCCGGGACTAACGGGGCCACAGATACGCAGTATTTT. Amino acids: CASSPGTNGATDTQYF.

This clonotype was found many times. V usage is TRBV6-1 and J usage is TRBJ1-6; perhaps TRBD1 as D (5 bases). Trimming took off 3 bases at V and 9 bases at J, with 12 bases between the two ends. Germline-derived CDR1 and CDR2 are MNHNS and SASEGT. The CDR3 contains 14 residues. The CDR3 protein is CASSDPGRGSPLHF. CDR3 DNA: TGTGCCAGCAGTGACCCAGGGCGGGGTTCACCCCTCCACTTT.

This clonotype came up many times. This chain joins TRBV2 and TRBJ2-1; 11 bases align to TRBD2. Germline CDR1 SNHLY, CDR2 FYNNEI. This CDR3 spans 15 amino acids. With V trimmed by 3 bases and J by 8 bases, 6 bases remained unmatched. The CDR3 nucleotides are TGTGCCAGCAGTGAGCTAGCGGGGGGATCTTATGAGCAGTTCTTC. This translates into CASSELAGGSYEQFF.

This clonotype was recorded at least ten times. The rearrangement links TRBV6-1 to TRBJ2-2; a possible D gene is TRBD2 (6 bases). The CDR3 is made up of 14 amino acids. Germline CDR1 and CDR2: MNHNS and SASEGT. V was shortened by 8 bases and J by 3 bases, with 13 bases between the two germline ends. The CDR3 reads CASAKGRYTGELFF. CDR3 in DNA: TGTGCCAGCGCGAAGGGGAGGTACACCGGGGAGCTGTTTTTT.

Many counts were recorded for this clonotype. In DNA form, the CDR3 reads TGTGCCAGCAGTTTAGCGAGGGGTGGGCAGTTCTTC. Its protein product is CASSLARGGQFF. The chain joins TRBV12-3 or TRBV12-4 to TRBJ2-1, with D perhaps assigned TRBD1 or TRBD2 (5 bases each). Trimming shortened V by 0 bases and J by 12 bases, and 9 bases separated the two germline ends. The CDR3 loop spans 12 amino acids.

In regard to this clonotype: A much bigger clone sits one base away, suggesting this may be a read error. The chain carries TRBV11-1 and TRBJ1-1, with D possibly matching TRBD1 (6 bases). Germline CDR1 and CDR2: SGHAT and FQDESV (reference sequence). The CDR3 has 14 amino acids. Trimming took 2 bases from V and 4 from J, leaving 11 bases between them. The CDR3 region is CASSLRTESTEAFF. The DNA for the CDR3 is TGTGCCAGCAGCTTAAGGACAGAGAGCACTGAAGCTTTCTTT.

This clonotype was recorded a few times. V and J are TRBV5-6 and TRBJ1-2, with D tentatively TRBD1 (6 bases). V dropped 4 bases and J dropped 4 bases, with 14 bases sitting between them. In germline, CDR1 is SGHDT, CDR2 YYEEEE. The CDR3 length is 14 residues. CDR3 DNA: TGTGCCAGCAGCGGCTCACAGGGTCTCTATGGCTACACCTTC. This gives the protein CASSGSQGLYGYTF.

This clonotype has more than one count but fewer than ten. V gene TRBV5-1 combines with J gene TRBJ1-4, with unresolved D. The CDR3 spans 13 residues. V was shortened by 4 bases and J by 0 bases, with 4 bases between the two germline ends. Per germline, CDR1 SGHRS and CDR2 YFSETQ. Here the CDR3 DNA reads TGCGCCAGCAGCGGATCAACTAATGAAAAACTGTTTTTT. Its translation is CASSGSTNEKLFF.

This clonotype was seen repeatedly, ten times or more. The chain carries TRBV13 and TRBJ1-4, with a tentative D call TRBD1 (5 bases). The V gene's germline CDR1 is PRHDT and CDR2 FYEKMQ (reference sequence). This CDR3 has 14 residues. Trimming pared 5 bases from V and 8 bases from J, leaving 15 bases between. For the CDR3, the DNA is TGTGCCAGCAGCCAAGGCAGGGTCGGCGAAAAACTGTTTTTT. Translated: CASSQGRVGEKLFF.

This clonotype showed up many times. The chain employs TRBV6-2 or TRBV6-3 and TRBJ2-3; D is undetermined. Germline CDR1 MNHEY, CDR2 SVGEGT. V lost 0 bases, J lost 4 bases, and 8 bases lay in between. The CDR3 is 14 amino acids. The CDR3 DNA reads TGTGCCAGCAGTTACTCGGGCCGCGCAGATACGCAGTATTTT. Translation gives CASSYSGRADTQYF.

The sample holds many counts of this clonotype. The chain couples TRBV20-1 to TRBJ2-1; 8 positions match TRBD1. Germline V CDR1 and CDR2: DFQATT, SNEGSKA (reference sequence). This CDR3 comprises 14 residues. J lost 5 bases, V lost 1 base, and 4 bases had no gene match. The chain's CDR3 is CSARGDRQNNEQFF. The CDR3 coding sequence is TGCAGTGCTAGAGGGGACAGGCAAAACAATGAGCAGTTCTTC.

About this clonotype: A much larger clone lies a single base off, so this may be a read error. V gene TRBV19 combines with J gene TRBJ1-2, with a tentative D call TRBD1 (5 bases). Germline lookup yields CDR1 LNHDA and CDR2 SQIVND (reference sequence). The CDR3 consists of 15 residues. V was pared by 11 bases and J by 3 bases, with 22 bases between. The CDR3, as DNA: TGTGCCTGTACCGAACCGGGACGGAACTACTATGGCTACACCTTC. Its protein is CACTEPGRNYYGYTF.

The table lists this clonotype with many counts. CDR3 region: CAWSGMRSDYGYTF. The CDR3 DNA reads as TGTGCCTGGAGCGGAATGAGGAGTGACTATGGCTACACCTTC. The rearrangement links TRBV30 to TRBJ1-2; D is ambiguous. Trimming took 3 bases from V and 3 from J, leaving 14 bases between them. Per germline, CDR1 GTSNPN and CDR2 SVGIG (reference sequence). This CDR3 spans 14 amino acids.

This clonotype was detected ten times or more. The chain has TRBV12-5 and TRBJ1-5; D ambiguous. The CDR3 runs to 16 residues. The germline V gene encodes CDR1 LGHNT and CDR2 FRNRAP. Trimming pared 0 bases from V and 1 base from J, leaving 10 bases between. The CDR3 is CASGLVKGWSNQPQHF. The DNA for the CDR3 is TGTGCTAGTGGTTTGGTAAAGGGCTGGAGCAATCAGCCCCAGCATTTT. The entire variable domain, with the rest obtained from reference TRBV12-5 and TRBJ1-5, is as follows: DARVTQTPRHKVTEMGQEVTMRCQPILGHNTVFWYRQTMMQGLELLAYFRNRAPLDDSGMPKDRFSAEMPDATLATLKIQPSEPRDSAVYFCASGLVKGWSNQPQHFGDGTRLSIL.